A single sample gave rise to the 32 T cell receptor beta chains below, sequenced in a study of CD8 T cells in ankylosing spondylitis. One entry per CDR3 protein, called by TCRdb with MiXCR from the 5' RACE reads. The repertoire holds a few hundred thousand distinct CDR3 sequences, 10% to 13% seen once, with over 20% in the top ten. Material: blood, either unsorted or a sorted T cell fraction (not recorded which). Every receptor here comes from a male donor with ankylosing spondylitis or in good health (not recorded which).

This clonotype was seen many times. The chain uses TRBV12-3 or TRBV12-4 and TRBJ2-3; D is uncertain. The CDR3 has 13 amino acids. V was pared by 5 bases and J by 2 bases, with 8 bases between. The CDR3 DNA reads TGTGCCAGCAGTCCCCCTCCCACAGATACGCAGTATTTT. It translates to CASSPPPTDTQYF.

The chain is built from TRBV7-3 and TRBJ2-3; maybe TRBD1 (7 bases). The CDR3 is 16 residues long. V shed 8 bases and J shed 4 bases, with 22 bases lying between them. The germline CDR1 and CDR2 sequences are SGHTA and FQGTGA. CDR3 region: CASGLQGGLSPDTQYF. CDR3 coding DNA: TGTGCCAGCGGGCTTCAGGGGGGCCTTAGCCCAGATACGCAGTATTTT.

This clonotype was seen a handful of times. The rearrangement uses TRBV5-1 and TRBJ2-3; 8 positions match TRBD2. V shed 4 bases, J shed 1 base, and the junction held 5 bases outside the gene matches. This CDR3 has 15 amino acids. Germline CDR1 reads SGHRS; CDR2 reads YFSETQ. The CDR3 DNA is TGCGCCAGCAGCCCCCCGGGACTAGGCACAGATACGCAGTATTTT. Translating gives CASSPPGLGTDTQYF.

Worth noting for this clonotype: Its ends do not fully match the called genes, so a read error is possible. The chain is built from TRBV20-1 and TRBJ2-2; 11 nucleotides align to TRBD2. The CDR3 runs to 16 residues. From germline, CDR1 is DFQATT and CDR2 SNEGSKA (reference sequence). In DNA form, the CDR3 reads TGCTGTGCTCCCCGTAGCGGGGGGGGGAACACCGGGGAGCTGTTTTTT. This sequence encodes CCAPRSGGGNTGELFF.

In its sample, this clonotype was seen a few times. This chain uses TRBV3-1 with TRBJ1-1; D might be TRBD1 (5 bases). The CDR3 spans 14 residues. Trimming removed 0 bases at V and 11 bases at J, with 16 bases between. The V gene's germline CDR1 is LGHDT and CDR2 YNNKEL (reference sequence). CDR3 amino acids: CASSQETGGGWAFF. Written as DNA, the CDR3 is TGTGCCAGCAGCCAAGAAACAGGTGGTGGGTGGGCTTTCTTT.

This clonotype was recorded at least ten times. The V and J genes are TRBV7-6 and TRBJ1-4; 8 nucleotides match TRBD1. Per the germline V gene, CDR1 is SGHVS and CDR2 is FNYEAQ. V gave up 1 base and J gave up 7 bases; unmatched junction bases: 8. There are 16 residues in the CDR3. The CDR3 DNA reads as TGTGCCAGCAGCTTAGAAGTTCAGGGGGCTAGTGAAAAACTGTTTTTT. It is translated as CASSLEVQGASEKLFF.

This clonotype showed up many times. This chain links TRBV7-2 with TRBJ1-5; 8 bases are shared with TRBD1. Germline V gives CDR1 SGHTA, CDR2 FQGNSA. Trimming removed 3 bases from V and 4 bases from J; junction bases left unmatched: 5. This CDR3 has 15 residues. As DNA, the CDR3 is TGTGCCAGCAGCTTGGGGGACAGGACGAATCAGCCCCAGCATTTT. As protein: CASSLGDRTNQPQHF.

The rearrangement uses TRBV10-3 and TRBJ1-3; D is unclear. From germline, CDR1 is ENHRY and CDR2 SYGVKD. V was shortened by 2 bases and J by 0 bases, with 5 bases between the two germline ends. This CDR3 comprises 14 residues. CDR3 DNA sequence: TGTGCCATCAGTGAGGAGAACTCTGGAAACACCATATATTTT. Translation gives CAISEENSGNTIYF.

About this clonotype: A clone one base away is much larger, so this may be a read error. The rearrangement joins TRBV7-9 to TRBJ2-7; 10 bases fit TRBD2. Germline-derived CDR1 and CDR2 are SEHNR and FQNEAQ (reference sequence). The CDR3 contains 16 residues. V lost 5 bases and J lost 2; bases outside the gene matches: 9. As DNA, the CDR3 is TGTGCCAGCAGCGGAGGACTAGCGGAAATTGCCTACGAGCAGTACTTC. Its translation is CASSGGLAEIAYEQYF.

CDR3 coding DNA: TGCAGTGCTAGAGCCGGGGCCGAGCAGTACTTC. This codes for CSARAGAEQYF. The chain is built from TRBV20-1 and TRBJ2-7, with D possibly called TRBD1 or TRBD2 (5 bases each). CDR3 size: 11 residues. V gave up 1 base and J gave up 6 bases, with 7 bases separating them. Germline-derived CDR1 and CDR2 are DFQATT and SNEGSKA (reference sequence).

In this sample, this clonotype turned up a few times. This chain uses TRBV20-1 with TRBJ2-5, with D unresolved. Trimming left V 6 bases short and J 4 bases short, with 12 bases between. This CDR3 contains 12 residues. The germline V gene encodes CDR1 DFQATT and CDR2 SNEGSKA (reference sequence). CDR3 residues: CSASRPGETQYF. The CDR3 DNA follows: TGCAGTGCCAGCCGACCTGGAGAGACCCAGTACTTC.

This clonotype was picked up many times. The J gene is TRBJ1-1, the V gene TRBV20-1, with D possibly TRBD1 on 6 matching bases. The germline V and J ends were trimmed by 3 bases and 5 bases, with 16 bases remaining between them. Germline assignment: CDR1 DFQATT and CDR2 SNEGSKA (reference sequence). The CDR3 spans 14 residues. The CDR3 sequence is CSASEGRGITEAFF. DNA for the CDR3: TGCAGTGCTAGTGAGGGCAGGGGCATAACTGAAGCTTTCTTT.

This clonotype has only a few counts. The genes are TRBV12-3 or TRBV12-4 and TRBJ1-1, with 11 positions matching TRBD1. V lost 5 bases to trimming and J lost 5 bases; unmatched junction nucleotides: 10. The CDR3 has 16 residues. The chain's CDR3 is CASSTGTGGFRTEAFF. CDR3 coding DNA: TGTGCCAGCAGTACCGGGACAGGGGGTTTTCGAACTGAAGCTTTCTTT.

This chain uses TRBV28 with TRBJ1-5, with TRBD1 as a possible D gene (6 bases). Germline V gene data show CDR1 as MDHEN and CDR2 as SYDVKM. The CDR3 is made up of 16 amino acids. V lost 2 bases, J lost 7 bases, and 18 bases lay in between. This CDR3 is CASSLGSGGARQPQHF. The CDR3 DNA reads TGTGCCAGCAGTTTAGGATCGGGGGGCGCGAGGCAGCCCCAGCATTTT.

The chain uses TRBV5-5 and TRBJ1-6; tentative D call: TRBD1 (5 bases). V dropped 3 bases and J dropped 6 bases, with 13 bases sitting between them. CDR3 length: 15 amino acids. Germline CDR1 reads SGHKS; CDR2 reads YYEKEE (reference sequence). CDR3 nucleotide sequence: TGTGCCAGCAGCTCCCGGGGGGATAGTAATTCACCCCTCCACTTT. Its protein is CASSSRGDSNSPLHF. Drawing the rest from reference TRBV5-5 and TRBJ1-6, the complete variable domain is DAGVTQSPTHLIKTRGQQVTLRCSPISGHKSVSWYQQVLGQGPQFIFQYYEKEERGRGNFPDRFSARQFPNYSSELNVNALLLGDSALYLCASSSRGDSNSPLHFGNGTRLTVT.

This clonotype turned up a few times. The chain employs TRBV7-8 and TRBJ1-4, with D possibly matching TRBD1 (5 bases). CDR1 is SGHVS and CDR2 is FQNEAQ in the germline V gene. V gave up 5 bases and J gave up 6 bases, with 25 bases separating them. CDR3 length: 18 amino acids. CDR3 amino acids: CASSLIGGPGTNDEKLFF. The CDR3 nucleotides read TGTGCCAGCAGCCTAATCGGGGGTCCGGGCACCAATGATGAAAAACTGTTTTTT.

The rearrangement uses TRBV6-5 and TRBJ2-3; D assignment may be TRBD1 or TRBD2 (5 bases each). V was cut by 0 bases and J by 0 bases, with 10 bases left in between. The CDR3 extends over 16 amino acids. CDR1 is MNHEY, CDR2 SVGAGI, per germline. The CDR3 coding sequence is TGTGCCAGCAGTTACTCGACAGCGGAGAGCACAGATACGCAGTATTTT. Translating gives CASSYSTAESTDTQYF.

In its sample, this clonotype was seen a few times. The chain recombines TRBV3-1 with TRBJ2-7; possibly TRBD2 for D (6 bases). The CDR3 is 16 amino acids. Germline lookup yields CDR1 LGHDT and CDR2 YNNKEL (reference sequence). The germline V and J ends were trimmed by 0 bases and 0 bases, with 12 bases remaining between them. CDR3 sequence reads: CASSQDGGYVSYEQYF. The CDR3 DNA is TGTGCCAGCAGCCAAGATGGAGGGTACGTCTCCTACGAGCAGTACTTC.

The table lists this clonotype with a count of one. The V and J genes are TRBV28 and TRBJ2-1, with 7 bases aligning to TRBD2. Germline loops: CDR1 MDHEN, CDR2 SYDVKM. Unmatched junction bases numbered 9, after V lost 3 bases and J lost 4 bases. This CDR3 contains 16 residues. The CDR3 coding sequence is TGTGCCAGCAGTTTTTTTTTGGGGACTACATACAATGAGCAGTTCTTC. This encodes CASSFFLGTTYNEQFF.

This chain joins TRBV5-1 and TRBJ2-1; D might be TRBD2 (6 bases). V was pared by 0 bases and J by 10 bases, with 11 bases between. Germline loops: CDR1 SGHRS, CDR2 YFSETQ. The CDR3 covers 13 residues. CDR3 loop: CASSLEWGEEQFF. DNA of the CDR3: TGCGCCAGCAGCTTGGAGTGGGGGGAAGAGCAGTTCTTC. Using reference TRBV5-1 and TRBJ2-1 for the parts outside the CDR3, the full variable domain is KAGVTQTPRYLIKTRGQQVTLSCSPISGHRSVSWYQQTPGQGLQFLFEYFSETQRNKGNFPGRFSGRQFSNSRSEMNVSTLELGDSALYLCASSLEWGEEQFFGPGTRLTVL.

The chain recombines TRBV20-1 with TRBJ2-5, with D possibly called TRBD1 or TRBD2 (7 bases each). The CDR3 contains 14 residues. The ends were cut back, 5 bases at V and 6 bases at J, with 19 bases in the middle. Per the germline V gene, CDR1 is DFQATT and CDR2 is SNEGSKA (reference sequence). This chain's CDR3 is CSAGVAGRGQTQYF. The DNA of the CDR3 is TGCAGTGCTGGTGTGGCAGGGAGGGGGCAGACCCAGTACTTC.

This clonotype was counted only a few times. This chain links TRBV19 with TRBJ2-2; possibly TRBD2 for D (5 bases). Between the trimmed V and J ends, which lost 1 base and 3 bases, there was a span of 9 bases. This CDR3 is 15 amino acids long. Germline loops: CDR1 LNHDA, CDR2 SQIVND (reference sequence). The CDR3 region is CASSIGSAHTGELFF. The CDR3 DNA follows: TGTGCCAGTAGTATAGGTAGCGCCCACACCGGGGAGCTGTTTTTT.

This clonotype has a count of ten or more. The CDR3, as DNA: TGTGCCAGCAGTCCCAGAAGCGACGAGCAGTACTTC. Translation gives CASSPRSDEQYF. The chain links TRBV5-5 to TRBJ2-7, with no clear D. The CDR3 is made up of 12 amino acids. Germline CDR1 SGHKS, CDR2 YYEKEE (reference sequence). V was cut by 5 bases and J by 5 bases, with 11 bases left in between.

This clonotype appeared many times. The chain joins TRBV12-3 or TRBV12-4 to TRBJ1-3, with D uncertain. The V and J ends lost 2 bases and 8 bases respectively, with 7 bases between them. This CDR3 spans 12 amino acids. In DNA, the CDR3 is TGTGCCAGCAGTTTACTGGGAGACACCATATATTTT. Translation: CASSLLGDTIYF.

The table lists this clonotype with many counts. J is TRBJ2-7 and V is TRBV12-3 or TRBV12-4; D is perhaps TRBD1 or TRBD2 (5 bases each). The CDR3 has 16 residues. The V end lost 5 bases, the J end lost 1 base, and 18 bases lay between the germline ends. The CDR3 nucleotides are TGTGCCAGCAGTGCTCACCGGGACCGAGAATCCTACGAGCAGTACTTC. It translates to CASSAHRDRESYEQYF.

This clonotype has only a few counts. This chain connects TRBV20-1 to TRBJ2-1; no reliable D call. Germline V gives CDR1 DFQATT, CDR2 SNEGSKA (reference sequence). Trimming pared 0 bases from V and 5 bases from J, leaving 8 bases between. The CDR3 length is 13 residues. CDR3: CSARDVKHNEQFF. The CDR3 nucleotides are TGCAGTGCTAGAGATGTTAAGCACAATGAGCAGTTCTTC.

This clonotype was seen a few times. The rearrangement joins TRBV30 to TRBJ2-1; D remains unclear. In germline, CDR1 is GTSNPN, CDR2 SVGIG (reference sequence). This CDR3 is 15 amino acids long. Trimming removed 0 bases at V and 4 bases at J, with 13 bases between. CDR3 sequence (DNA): TGTGCCTGGAGTGTGTCTTCCCCCGGGTACAATGAGCAGTTCTTC. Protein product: CAWSVSSPGYNEQFF.

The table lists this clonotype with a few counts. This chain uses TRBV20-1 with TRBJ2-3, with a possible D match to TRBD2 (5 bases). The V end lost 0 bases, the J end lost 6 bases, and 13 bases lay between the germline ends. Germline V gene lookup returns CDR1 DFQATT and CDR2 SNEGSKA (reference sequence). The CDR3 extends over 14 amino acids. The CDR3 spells CSARDPGRGDTQYF. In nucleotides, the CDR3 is TGCAGTGCTAGAGATCCCGGCAGAGGGGATACGCAGTATTTT.

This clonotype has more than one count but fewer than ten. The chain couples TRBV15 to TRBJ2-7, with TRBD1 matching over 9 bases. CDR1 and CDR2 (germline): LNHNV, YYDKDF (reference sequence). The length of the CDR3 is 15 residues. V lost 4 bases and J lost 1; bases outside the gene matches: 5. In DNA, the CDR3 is TGTGCCACCAGCAACGGGGGGACAGGGTCCTACGAGCAGTACTTC. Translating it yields CATSNGGTGSYEQYF.

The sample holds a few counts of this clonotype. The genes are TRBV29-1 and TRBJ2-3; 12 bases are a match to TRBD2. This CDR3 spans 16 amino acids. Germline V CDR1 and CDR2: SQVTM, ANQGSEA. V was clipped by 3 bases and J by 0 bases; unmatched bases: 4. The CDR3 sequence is CSVDLAGGPSTDTQYF. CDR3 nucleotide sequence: TGCAGCGTTGACCTAGCGGGGGGGCCGAGCACAGATACGCAGTATTTT.

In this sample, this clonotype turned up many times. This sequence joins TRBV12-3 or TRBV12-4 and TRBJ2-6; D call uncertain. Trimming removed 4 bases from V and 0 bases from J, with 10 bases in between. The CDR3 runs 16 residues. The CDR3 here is CASSSRVISGANVLTF. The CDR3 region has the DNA TGTGCCAGCAGTTCCCGGGTTATCTCTGGGGCCAACGTCCTGACTTTC.

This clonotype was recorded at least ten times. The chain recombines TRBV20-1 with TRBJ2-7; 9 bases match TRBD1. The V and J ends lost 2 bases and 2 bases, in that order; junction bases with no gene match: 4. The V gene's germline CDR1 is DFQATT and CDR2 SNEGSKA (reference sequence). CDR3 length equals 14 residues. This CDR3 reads CSARRDRGTYEQYF. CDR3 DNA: TGCAGTGCTAGAAGAGACAGGGGGACCTACGAGCAGTACTTC.